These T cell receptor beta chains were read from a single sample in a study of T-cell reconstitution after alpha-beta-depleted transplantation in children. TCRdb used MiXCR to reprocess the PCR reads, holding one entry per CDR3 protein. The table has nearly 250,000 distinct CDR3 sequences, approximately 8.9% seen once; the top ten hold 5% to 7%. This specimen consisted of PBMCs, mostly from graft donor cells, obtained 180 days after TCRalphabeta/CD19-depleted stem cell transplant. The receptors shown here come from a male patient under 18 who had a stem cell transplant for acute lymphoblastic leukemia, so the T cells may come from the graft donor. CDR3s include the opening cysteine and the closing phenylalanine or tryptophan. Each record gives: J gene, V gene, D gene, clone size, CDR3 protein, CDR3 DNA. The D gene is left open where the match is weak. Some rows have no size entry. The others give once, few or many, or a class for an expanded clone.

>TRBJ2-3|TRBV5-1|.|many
CASQDQPTDTQYF
TGCGCCAGCCAAGACCAGCCCACAGATACGCAGTATTTT
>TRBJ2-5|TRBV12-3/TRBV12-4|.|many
CASRGQETQYF
TGTGCCAGCAGGGGCCAAGAGACCCAGTACTTC
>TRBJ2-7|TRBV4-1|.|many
CASSQEEEGFNEQYF
TGCGCCAGCAGCCAAGAAGAGGAAGGGTTTAACGAGCAGTACTTC
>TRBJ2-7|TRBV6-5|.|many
CASSSIHSVAKQYF
TGTGCCAGCAGTTCCATACACAGTGTGGCGAAGCAGTACTTC
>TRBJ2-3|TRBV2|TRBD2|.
CAFWLLAGGPHDHTDTQYF
TGTGCCTTCTGGCTACTAGCGGGGGGCCCCCATGACCACACAGATACGCAGTATTTT
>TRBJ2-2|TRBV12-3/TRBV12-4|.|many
CASSLRDLGLAGELFF
TGTGCCAGCAGTCTCCGGGATTTGGGACTGGCCGGGGAGCTGTTTTTT
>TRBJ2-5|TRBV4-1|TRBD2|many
CASRPLAGAVQETQYF
TGCGCCAGCCGTCCCCTAGCGGGAGCGGTTCAAGAGACCCAGTACTTC
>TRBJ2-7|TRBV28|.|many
CASRDTSYEQYF
TGTGCCAGCAGAGACACCTCCTACGAGCAGTACTTC
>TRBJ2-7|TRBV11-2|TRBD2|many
CASSLRTSGVNEQYF
TGTGCCAGCAGTCTTAGGACTAGCGGGGTCAACGAGCAGTACTTC
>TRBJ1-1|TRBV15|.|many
CATSVPSWGTEAFF
TGTGCCACCAGCGTCCCCAGCTGGGGCACTGAAGCTTTCTTT
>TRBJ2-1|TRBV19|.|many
CASSIDLEQFF
TGTGCCAGTAGTATCGACCTAGAGCAGTTCTTC
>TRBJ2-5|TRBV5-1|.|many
CASSVDWETQYF
TGCGCCAGCAGCGTCGACTGGGAGACCCAGTACTTC
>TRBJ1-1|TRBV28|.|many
CASKEGRGGSPEAFF
TGTGCCAGCAAAGAGGGGAGAGGAGGGAGCCCTGAAGCTTTCTTT
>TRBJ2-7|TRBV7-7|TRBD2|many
CASSLANFPGGYEQYF
TGTGCCAGCAGCTTAGCGAATTTTCCGGGGGGCTACGAGCAGTACTTC
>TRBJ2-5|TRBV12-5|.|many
CASGFEGGKTQYF
TGTGCTAGTGGTTTCGAAGGAGGGAAGACCCAGTACTTC
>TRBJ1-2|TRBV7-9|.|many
CASNFRGGDYGYTF
TGTGCCAGCAACTTCAGAGGAGGCGACTATGGCTACACCTTC
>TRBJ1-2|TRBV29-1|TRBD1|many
CSATPTGERGYTF
TGCAGCGCCACTCCGACAGGGGAGAGGGGCTACACCTTC
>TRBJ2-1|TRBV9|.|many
CASSGRPGNEQFF
TGTGCCAGCAGCGGGCGGCCGGGGAATGAGCAGTTCTTC
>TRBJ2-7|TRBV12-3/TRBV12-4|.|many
CASSQTRDYEQYF
TGTGCCAGCAGTCAAACCCGGGACTACGAGCAGTACTTC
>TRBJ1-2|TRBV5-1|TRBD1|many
CASSFTGGNYGYTF
TGCGCCAGCAGCTTCACAGGGGGCAACTATGGCTACACCTTC
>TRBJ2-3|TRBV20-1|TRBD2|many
CSASPTSGKGRDTQYF
TGCAGTGCTAGCCCGACTAGCGGGAAGGGGCGGGATACGCAGTATTTT
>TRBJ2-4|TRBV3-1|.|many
CASSPGPVAKNIQYF
TGTGCCAGCAGCCCAGGCCCAGTAGCCAAAAACATTCAGTACTTC
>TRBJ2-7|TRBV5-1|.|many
CASSLGHLSYEQYF
TGCGCCAGCAGCTTGGGACACCTCTCCTACGAGCAGTACTTC
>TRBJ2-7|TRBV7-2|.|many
CASSPWGRGPAEEQYF
TGTGCCAGCAGCCCCTGGGGTCGGGGGCCGGCGGAAGAGCAGTACTTC
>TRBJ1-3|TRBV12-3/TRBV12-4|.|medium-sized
CASRQDSSGNTIYF
TGTGCCAGCAGGCAGGATTCCTCTGGAAACACCATATATTTT
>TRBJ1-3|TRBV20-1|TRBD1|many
CSAISPRTGSDTIYF
TGCAGTGCTATCTCCCCCCGGACAGGGTCGGACACCATATATTTT
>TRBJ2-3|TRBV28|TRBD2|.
CASSLMVAGGPDTQYF
TGTGCCAGCAGTTTAATGGTAGCGGGAGGGCCGGATACGCAGTATTTT
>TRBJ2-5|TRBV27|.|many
CASAGGETQYF
TGTGCCAGCGCGGGTGGGGAGACCCAGTACTTC
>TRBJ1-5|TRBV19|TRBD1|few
CASRDRVQPQHF
TGTGCCAGTAGGGACAGGGTTCAGCCCCAGCATTTT
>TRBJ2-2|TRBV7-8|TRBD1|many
CASSPRRDRGRQTGELFF
TGTGCCAGCAGCCCCCGCCGGGACAGGGGGCGTCAAACCGGGGAGCTGTTTTTT
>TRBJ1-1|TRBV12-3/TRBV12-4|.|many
CASSSRGQGEAFF
TGTGCCAGCAGTTCCCGAGGCCAGGGTGAAGCTTTCTTT
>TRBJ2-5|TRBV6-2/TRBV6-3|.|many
CASSYSRETQYF
TGTGCCAGCAGTTACTCCCGGGAGACCCAGTACTTC
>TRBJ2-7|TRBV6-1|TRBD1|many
CASSKSGTDYEQYF
TGTGCCAGCAGTAAGTCCGGGACAGACTACGAGCAGTACTTC
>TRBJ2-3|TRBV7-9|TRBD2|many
CASSFLAATTDTQYF
TGTGCCAGCAGCTTCCTAGCGGCTACCACAGATACGCAGTATTTT
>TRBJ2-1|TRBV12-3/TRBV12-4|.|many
CASVGALNNEQFF
TGTGCCAGCGTCGGGGCCCTCAACAATGAGCAGTTCTTC
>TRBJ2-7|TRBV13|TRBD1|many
CASSLMGQGPYEQYF
TGTGCCAGCAGCCTGATGGGACAGGGCCCCTACGAGCAGTACTTC
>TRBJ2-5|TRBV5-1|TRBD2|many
CASSPGTSGDGETQYF
TGCGCCAGCAGCCCGGGGACTAGCGGGGATGGGGAGACCCAGTACTTC
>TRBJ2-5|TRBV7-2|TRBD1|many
CASSPRGLVTQYF
TGTGCCAGCAGCCCAAGGGGGCTGGTGACCCAGTACTTC
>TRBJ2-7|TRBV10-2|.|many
CASTHGAPSYEQYF
TGCGCCAGCACCCACGGGGCCCCGTCCTACGAGCAGTACTTC
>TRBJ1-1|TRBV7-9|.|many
CASSLVLEYTEAFF
TGTGCCAGCAGCTTAGTTCTGGAGTACACTGAAGCTTTCTTT
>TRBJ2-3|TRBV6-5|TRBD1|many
CASLRLRDRATDTQYF
TGTGCCAGCCTCCGTTTACGGGACAGGGCTACAGATACGCAGTATTTT
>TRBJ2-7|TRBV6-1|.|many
CASSEYRDYEQYF
TGTGCCAGCAGTGAATACAGGGACTACGAGCAGTACTTC
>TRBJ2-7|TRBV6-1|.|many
CASSLGTAAWWEQYF
TGTGCCAGCAGCCTCGGGACTGCAGCCTGGTGGGAGCAGTACTTC
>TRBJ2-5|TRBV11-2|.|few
CASSPRQWLVPETQYF
TGTGCCAGCAGCCCGAGACAGTGGCTAGTCCCGGAGACCCAGTACTTC
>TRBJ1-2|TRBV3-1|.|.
CASSLTGSSGYGYTF
TGTGCCAGCAGCCTAACAGGGTCCTCGGGATATGGCTACACCTTC
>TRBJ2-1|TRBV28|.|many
CASSSPRREDSYNEQFF
TGTGCCAGCAGTTCCCCCCGGAGGGAGGACTCCTACAATGAGCAGTTCTTC
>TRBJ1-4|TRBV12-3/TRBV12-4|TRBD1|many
CASSRTGAKTNEKLFF
TGTGCCAGCAGTAGGACAGGGGCGAAGACTAATGAAAAACTGTTTTTT
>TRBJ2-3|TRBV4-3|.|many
CASSPRGRGATDTQYF
TGCGCCAGCAGCCCACGGGGGAGAGGGGCCACAGATACGCAGTATTTT
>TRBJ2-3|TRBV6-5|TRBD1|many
CASSYAGGVLADTQYF
TGTGCCAGCAGTTACGCAGGGGGCGTTTTAGCAGATACGCAGTATTTT
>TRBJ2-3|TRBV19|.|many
CASSIRGALRTDTQYF
TGTGCCAGTAGTATACGAGGGGCCCTCAGGACAGATACGCAGTATTTT